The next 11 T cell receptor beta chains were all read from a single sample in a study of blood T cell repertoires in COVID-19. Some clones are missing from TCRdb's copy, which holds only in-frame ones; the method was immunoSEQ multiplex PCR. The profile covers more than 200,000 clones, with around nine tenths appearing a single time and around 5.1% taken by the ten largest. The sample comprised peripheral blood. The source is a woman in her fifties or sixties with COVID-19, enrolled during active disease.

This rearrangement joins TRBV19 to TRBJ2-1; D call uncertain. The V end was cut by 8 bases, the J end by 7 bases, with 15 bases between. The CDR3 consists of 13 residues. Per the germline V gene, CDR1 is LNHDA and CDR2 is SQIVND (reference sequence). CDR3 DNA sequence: TGTGCCAGTTCACGCGGCGTGAGTAATGAGCAGTTCTTC. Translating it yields CASSRGVSNEQFF.

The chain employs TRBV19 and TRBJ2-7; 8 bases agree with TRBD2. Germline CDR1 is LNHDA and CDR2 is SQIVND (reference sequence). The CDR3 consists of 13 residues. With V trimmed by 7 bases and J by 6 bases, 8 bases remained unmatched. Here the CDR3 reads CASTRGGNTEQYF. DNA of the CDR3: TGTGCCAGTACCCGGGGGGGCAACACCGAGCAGTACTTC.

CDR3 sequence reads: CASFRAGTDTQYF. Here the CDR3 DNA reads TGTGCCAGCTTTAGAGCCGGCACAGATACGCAGTATTTT. The rearrangement joins TRBV6-5 to TRBJ2-3; D not resolved. The CDR3 sequence is 13 residues long. V was pared by 8 bases and J by 1 base, with 10 bases between. The V gene's germline CDR1 is MNHEY and CDR2 SVGAGI.

CDR3 bases: TGTGCCAGCAGCGCCCGACAGGGGGTGGAGGGTGAAAAACTGTTTTTT. It encodes CASSARQGVEGEKLFF. The chain links TRBV11-2 to TRBJ1-4, with 9 nucleotides matching TRBD1. V lost 5 bases to trimming and J lost 7 bases; unmatched junction nucleotides: 11. This CDR3 comprises 16 residues. Germline V CDR1 and CDR2: SGHAT, FQNNGV.

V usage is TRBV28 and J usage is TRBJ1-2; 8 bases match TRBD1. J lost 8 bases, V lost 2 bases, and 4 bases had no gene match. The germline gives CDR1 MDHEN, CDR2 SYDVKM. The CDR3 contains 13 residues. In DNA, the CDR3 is TGTGCCAGCAGTTTAATCTCAGGGGGCGGCTACACCTTC. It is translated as CASSLISGGGYTF.

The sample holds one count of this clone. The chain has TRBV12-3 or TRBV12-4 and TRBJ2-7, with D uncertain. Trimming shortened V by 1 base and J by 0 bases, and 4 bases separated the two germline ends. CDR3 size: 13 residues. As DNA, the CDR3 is TGTGCCAGCAGTTTAGGCGGCTCCTACGAGCAGTACTTC. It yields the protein CASSLGGSYEQYF.

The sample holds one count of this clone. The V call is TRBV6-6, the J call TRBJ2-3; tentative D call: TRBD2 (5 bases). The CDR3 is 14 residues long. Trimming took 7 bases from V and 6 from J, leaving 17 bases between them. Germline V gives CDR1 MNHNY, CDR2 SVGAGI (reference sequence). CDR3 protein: CASNHRGLADTQYF. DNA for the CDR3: TGTGCCAGCAACCACAGAGGCCTAGCCGATACGCAGTATTTT.

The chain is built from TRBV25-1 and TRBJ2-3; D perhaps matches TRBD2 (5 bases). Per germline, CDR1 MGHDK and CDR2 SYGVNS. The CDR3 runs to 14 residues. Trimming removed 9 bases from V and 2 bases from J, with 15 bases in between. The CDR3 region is CASLSSAPTDTQYF. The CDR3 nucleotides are TGTGCCAGTCTGAGTAGCGCGCCCACAGATACGCAGTATTTT.

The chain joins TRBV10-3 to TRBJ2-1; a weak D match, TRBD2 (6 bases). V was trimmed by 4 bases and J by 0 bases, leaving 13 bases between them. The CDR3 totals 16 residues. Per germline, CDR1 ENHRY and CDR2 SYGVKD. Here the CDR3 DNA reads TGTGCCATCAGTGTCGGTGGGAGGAACTCCTACAATGAGCAGTTCTTC. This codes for CAISVGGRNSYNEQFF.

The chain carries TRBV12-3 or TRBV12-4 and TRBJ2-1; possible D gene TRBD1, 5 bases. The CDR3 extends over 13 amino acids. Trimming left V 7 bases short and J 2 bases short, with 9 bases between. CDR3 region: CASTPTAYNEQFF. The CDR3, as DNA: TGTGCCAGCACCCCGACAGCCTACAATGAGCAGTTCTTC.

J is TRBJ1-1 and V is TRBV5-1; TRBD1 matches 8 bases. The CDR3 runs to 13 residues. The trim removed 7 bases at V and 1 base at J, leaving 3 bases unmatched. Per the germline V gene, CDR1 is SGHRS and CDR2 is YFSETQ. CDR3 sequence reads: CASFGQGNTEAFF. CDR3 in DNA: TGCGCCAGCTTCGGACAGGGGAACACTGAAGCTTTCTTT.